The rows below give T cell receptor beta chains drawn from one sample of a study of shared clonotypes between healthy human individuals. Assay: immunoSEQ multiplex PCR; the TCRdb copy retains only in-frame clones and omits some. Of under 1,100,000 clones listed, 70% to 80% are singletons. Sequenced sample: memory CD4+ T cells sorted from blood. These receptor sequences come from a man younger than 35 in good health. Each CDR3 is given with its conserved first and last residue. Some rows have no size entry. The others give once, few or many, or a class for an expanded clone.

>few|TRBJ2-4|TRBV28
CASSPRGGRAPAKNIQYF
>NA|TRBJ1-3|TRBV5-1
CASRPGGGGNTIYF
>NA|TRBJ1-2|TRBV19
CASSPGQGADGYTF
>NA|TRBJ2-2|TRBV11-2
CASSLLTGALRPGELFF
>NA|TRBJ1-5|TRBV19
CASSTTGTGGSNQPQHF
>NA|TRBJ2-2|TRBV30
CAWSPGTGVFRGTGELFF
>NA|TRBJ2-2|TRBV6-1
CASSQSGVGSGELFF
>NA|TRBJ2-5|TRBV9
CASSHGGGQETQYF
>NA|TRBJ2-7|TRBV28
CASRGTSRYEQYF
>NA|TRBJ2-1|TRBV7-9
CASSHDTNEQFF
>many|TRBJ2-3|TRBV11-1
CASSPRTVRTDTQYF